This is a list of T cell receptor beta chains from one sample in a study of a mutant IDH1 vaccine in newly diagnosed glioma. Some clones are missing from TCRdb's copy, which holds only in-frame ones; the method was immunoSEQ multiplex PCR. The data contain 25,000 to 40,000 clones, over 85% of them singletons. These receptors are not linked to any known antigen. This specimen consisted of PBMCs, obtained from a glioma patient whose treatment included an IDH1 peptide vaccine. These receptors came from a man between 35 and 55 years old with glioma. Both conserved end residues are trimmed from each CDR3.

v_call	j_call	cdr3_aa
TRBV6-1	TRBJ2-1	ASSEVGSYNEQF
TRBV4-2	TRBJ2-3	ASSQAGTSGDLSSTDTQY
TRBV7-2	TRBJ2-3	ASSRWSRSSTDTQY
TRBV2	TRBJ1-1	ASNLPGAGNTEAF
TRBV12-2	TRBJ1-2	ASRPRGGYGYT
TRBV30	TRBJ1-2	AWTRLPGGSNYGYT
TRBV15	TRBJ1-3	ATSDRPDFSGNTIY
TRBV10-3	NA	ATQDISYEQY
TRBV18	TRBJ1-2	ASSPGTGNYGYT
TRBV11-3	TRBJ2-3	ASSPWIGDTQY
TRBV6-4	TRBJ1-1	ASSRQVNTEAF
TRBV28	TRBJ2-2	ASSLRSRGTGELF
TRBV6-5	TRBJ2-6	ASSYNSGANVLT
TRBV29-1	TRBJ1-3	SVELGNTIY
TRBV5-1	TRBJ2-7	ASSLGTSGRSYEQY
TRBV7-9	TRBJ2-3	ASSPRGLSTDTQY
TRBV28	TRBJ2-5	ASRRLRGGQGETQY
TRBV5-1	TRBJ2-7	ASRSTTSSWEQY
TRBV5-1	TRBJ1-5	ASSLAGYSNQPQH
TRBV7-2	TRBJ2-3	ASSLAAASTDTQY
TRBV4-1	TRBJ1-4	ASSQVWGSREKLF
TRBV5-4	TRBJ2-1	ASRKRGSSYNEQF
TRBV4-2	TRBJ2-7	ASSHTSGRGGSYEQY
TRBV7-6	TRBJ2-2	ASSPGQGNMIGELF
TRBV6-6	TRBJ2-5	ASSYPYRGVEETQY